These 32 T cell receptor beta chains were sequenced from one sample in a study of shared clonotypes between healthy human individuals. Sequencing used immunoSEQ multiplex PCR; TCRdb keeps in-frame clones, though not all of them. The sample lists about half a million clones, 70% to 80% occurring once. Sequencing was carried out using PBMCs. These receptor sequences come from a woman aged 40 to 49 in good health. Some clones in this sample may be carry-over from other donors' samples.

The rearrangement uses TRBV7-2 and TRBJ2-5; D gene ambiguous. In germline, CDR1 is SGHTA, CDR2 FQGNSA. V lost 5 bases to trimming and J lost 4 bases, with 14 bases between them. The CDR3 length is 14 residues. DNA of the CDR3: TGTGCCAGCAGCCCTCCACCCGGTCGAGAGACCCAGTACTTC. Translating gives CASSPPPGRETQYF.

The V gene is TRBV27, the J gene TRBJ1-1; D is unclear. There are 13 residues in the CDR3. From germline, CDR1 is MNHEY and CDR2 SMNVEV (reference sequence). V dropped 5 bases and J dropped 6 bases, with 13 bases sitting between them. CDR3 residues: CASSPRTFPEAFF. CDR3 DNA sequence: TGTGCCAGCAGTCCCCGGACGTTTCCTGAAGCTTTCTTT.

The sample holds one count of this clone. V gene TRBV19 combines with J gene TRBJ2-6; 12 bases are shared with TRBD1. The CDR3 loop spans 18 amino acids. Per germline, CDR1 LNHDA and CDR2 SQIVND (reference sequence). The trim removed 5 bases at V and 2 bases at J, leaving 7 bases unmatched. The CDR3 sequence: CASSAPGQGAPGANVLTF. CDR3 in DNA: TGTGCCAGTAGTGCCCCGGGACAGGGGGCGCCTGGGGCCAACGTCCTGACTTTC.

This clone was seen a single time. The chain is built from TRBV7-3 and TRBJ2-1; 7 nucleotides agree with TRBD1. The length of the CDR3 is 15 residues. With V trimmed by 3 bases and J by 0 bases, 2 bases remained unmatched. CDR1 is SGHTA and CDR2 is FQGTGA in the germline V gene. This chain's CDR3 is CASSFDRASYNEQFF. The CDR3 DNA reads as TGTGCCAGCAGCTTCGACAGGGCCTCCTACAATGAGCAGTTCTTC.

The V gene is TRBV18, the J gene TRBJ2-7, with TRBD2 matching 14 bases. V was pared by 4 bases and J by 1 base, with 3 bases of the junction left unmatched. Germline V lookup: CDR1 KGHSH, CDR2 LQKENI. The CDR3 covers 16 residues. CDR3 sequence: CASSLGTSGGSYEQYF. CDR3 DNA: TGTGCCAGCTCACTTGGGACTAGCGGGGGATCCTACGAGCAGTACTTC.

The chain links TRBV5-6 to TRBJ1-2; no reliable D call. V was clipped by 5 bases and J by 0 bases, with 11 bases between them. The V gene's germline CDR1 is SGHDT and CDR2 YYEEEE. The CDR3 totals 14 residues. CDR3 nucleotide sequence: TGTGCCAGCAGGATGGAAAAAGCTAACTATGGCTACACCTTC. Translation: CASRMEKANYGYTF.

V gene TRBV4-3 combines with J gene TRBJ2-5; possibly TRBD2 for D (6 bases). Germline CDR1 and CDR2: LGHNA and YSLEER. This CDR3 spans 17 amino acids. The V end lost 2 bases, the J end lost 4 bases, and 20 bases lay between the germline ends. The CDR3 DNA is TGCGCCAGCAGCCAAAGAAGGGACTTTAGAGGCGGAGAGACCCAGTACTTC. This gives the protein CASSQRRDFRGGETQYF.

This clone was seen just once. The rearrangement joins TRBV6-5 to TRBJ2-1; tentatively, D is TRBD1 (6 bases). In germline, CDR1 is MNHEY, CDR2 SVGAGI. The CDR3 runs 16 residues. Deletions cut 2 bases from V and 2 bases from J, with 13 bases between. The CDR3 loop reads CASSYPTGGPYNEQFF. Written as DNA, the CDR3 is TGTGCCAGCAGTTACCCGACAGGAGGTCCCTACAATGAGCAGTTCTTC.

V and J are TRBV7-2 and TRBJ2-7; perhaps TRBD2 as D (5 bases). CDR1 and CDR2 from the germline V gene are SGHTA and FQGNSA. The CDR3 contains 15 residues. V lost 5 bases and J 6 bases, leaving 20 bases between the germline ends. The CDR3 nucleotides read TGTGCCAGCAGCGTGCACGGGTGGGGAGAAGGCGAGCAGTACTTC. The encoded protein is CASSVHGWGEGEQYF.

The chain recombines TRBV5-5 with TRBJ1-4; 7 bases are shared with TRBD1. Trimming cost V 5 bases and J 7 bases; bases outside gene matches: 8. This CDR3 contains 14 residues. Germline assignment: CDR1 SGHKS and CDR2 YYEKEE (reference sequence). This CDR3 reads CASRPTGLVEKLFF. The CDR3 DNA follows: TGTGCCAGCAGACCGACAGGGTTGGTTGAAAAACTGTTTTTT.

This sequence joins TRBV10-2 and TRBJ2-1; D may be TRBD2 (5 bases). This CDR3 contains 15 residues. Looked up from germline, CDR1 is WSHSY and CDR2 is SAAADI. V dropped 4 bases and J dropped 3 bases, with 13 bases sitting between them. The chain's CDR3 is CASSVDFSNYNEQFF. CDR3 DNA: TGCGCCAGCAGTGTGGACTTTTCAAACTACAATGAGCAGTTCTTC.

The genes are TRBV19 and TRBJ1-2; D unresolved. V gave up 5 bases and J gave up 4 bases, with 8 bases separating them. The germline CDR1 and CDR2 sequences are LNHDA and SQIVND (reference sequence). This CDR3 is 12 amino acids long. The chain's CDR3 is CASSPSAYGYTF. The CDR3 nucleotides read TGTGCCAGTAGTCCCTCAGCCTATGGCTACACCTTC. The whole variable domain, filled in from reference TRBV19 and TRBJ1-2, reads DGGITQSPKYLFRKEGQNVTLSCEQNLNHDAMYWYRQDPGQGLRLIYYSQIVNDFQKGDIAEGYSVSREKKESFPLTVTSAQKNPTAFYLCASSPSAYGYTFGSGTRLTVV.

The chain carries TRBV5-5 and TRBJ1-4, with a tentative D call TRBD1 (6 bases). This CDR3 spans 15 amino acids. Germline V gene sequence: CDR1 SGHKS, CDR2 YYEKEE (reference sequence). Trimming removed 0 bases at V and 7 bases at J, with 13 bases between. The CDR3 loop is CASSLADRGVEKLFF. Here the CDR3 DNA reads TGTGCCAGCAGCTTGGCCGATAGGGGGGTTGAAAAACTGTTTTTT. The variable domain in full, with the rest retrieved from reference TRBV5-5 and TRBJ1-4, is DAGVTQSPTHLIKTRGQQVTLRCSPISGHKSVSWYQQVLGQGPQFIFQYYEKEERGRGNFPDRFSARQFPNYSSELNVNALLLGDSALYLCASSLADRGVEKLFFGSGTQLSVL.

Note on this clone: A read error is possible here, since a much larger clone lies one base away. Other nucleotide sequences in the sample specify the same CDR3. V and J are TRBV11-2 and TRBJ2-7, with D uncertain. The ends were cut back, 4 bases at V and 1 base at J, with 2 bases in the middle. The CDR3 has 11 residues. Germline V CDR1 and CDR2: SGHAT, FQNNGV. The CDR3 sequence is CASSSSYEQYF. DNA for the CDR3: TGTGCCAGCAGCTCATCCTACGAGCAGTACTTC.

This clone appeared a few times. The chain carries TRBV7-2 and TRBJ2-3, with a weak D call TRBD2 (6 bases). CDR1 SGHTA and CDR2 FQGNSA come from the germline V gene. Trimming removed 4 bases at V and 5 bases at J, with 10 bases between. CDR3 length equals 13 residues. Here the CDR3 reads CASSSEAGDTQYF. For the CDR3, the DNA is TGTGCCAGCAGCTCCGAAGCGGGAGATACGCAGTATTTT.

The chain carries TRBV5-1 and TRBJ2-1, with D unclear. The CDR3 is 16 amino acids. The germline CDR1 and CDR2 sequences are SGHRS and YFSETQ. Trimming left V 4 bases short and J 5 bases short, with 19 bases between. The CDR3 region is CASSPFQELGHNEQFF. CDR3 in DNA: TGCGCCAGCAGCCCTTTCCAGGAATTAGGACACAATGAGCAGTTCTTC.

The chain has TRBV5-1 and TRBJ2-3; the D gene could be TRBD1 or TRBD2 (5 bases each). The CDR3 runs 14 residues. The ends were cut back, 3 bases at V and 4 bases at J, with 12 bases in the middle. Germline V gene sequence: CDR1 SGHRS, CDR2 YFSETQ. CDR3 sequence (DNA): TGCGCCAGCAGCTCGTCAGGGAGTTCAGATACGCAGTATTTT. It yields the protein CASSSSGSSDTQYF.

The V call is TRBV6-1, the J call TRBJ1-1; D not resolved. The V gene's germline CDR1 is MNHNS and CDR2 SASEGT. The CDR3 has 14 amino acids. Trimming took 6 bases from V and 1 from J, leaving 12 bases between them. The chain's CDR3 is CASRIPLGNTEAFF. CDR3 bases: TGTGCCAGCAGAATACCCCTAGGGAACACTGAAGCTTTCTTT.

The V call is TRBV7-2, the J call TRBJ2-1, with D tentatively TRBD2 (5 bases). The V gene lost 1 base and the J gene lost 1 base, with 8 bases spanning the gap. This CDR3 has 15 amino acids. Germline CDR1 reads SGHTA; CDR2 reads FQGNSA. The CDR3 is CASSLGGVSYNEQFF. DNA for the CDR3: TGTGCCAGCAGCTTAGGGGGAGTATCCTACAATGAGCAGTTCTTC.

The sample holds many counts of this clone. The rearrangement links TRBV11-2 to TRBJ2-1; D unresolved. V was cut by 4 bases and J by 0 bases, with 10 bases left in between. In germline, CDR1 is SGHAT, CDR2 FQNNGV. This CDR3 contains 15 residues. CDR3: CASSSKLSSYNEQFF. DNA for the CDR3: TGTGCCAGCAGCTCCAAATTGAGCTCCTACAATGAGCAGTTCTTC.

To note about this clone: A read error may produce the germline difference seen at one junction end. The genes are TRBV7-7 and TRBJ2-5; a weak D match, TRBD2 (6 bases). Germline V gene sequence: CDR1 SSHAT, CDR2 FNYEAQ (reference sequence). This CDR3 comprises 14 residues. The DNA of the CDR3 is TGTGCTAGCAGCTTAGAGGAGGGGACAGAGACCCAGTACTTC. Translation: CASSLEEGTETQYF.

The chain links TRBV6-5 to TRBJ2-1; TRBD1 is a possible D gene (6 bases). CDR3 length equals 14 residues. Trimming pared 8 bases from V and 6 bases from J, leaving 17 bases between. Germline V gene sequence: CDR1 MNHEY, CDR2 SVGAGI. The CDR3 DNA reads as TGTGCCAGCGGCCGACGGTTAGGGGGCAATGAGCAGTTCTTC. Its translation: CASGRRLGGNEQFF.

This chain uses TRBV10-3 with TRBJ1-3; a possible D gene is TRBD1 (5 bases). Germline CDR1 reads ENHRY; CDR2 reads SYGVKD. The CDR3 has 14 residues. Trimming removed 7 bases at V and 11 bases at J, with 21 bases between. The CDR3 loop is CAINTGGADSPIYF. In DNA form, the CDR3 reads TGTGCCATCAACACGGGAGGGGCCGACTCCCCCATATATTTT.

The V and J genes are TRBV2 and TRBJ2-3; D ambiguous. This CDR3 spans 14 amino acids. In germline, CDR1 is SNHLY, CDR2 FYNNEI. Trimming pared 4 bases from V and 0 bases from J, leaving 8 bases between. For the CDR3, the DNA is TGTGCCAGCAGTGGGGTAGAGAGCACAGATACGCAGTATTTT. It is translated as CASSGVESTDTQYF.

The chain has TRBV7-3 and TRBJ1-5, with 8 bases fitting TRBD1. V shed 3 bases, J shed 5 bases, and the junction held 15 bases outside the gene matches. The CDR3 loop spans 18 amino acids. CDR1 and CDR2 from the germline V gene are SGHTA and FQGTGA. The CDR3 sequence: CASSFTGGSCFIDQPQHF. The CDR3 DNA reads TGTGCCAGCAGCTTCACAGGGGGGTCCTGTTTTATTGATCAGCCCCAGCATTTT.

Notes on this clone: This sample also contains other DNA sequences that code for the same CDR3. CDR3 bases: TGTGCCAGCAGCTTGGTCGCTAGCGGGTACGAGCAGTACTTC. Translated: CASSLVASGYEQYF. The rearrangement uses TRBV5-6 and TRBJ2-7, with TRBD2 matching over 8 bases. The CDR3 sequence is 14 residues long. The germline V gene encodes CDR1 SGHDT and CDR2 YYEEEE. V trimming: 0 bases; J trimming: 4 bases; junction bases outside the gene matches: 3.

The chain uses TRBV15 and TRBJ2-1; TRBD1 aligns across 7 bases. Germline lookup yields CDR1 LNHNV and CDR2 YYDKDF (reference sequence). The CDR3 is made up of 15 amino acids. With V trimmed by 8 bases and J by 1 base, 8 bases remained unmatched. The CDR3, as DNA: TGTGCCACCGTCGCAGGGGGTATGTCCTACAATGAGCAGTTCTTC. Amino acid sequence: CATVAGGMSYNEQFF.

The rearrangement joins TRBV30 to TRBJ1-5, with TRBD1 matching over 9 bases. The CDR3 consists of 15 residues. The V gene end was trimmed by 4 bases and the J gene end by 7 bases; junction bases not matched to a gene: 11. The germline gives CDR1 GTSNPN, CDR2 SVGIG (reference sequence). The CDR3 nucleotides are TGTGCCTGGAAGACCCCGGGACAGGGTATCCAGCCCCAGCATTTT. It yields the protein CAWKTPGQGIQPQHF.

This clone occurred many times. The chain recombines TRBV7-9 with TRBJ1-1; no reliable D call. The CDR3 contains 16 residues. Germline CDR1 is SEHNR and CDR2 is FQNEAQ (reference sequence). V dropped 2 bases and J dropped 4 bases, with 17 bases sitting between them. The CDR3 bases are TGTGCCAGCAGCTTACCGCCAATAAGGATCTCCACTGAAGCTTTCTTT. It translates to CASSLPPIRISTEAFF. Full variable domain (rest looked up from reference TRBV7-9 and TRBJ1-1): DTGVSQNPRHKITKRGQNVTFRCDPISEHNRLYWYRQTLGQGPEFLTYFQNEAQLEKSRLLSDRFSAERPKGSFSTLEIQRTEQGDSAMYLCASSLPPIRISTEAFFGQGTRLTVV.

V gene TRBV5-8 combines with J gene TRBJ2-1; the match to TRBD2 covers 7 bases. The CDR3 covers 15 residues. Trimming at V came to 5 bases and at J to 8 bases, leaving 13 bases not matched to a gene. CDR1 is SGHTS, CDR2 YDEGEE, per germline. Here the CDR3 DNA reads TGTGCCAGCAGGCGCGGGAGAAGGGTGGTCTATGAGCAGTTCTTC. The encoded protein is CASRRGRRVVYEQFF.

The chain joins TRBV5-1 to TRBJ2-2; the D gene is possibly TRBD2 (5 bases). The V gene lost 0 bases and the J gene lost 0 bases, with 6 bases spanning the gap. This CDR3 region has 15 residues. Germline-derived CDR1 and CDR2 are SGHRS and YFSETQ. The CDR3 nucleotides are TGCGCCAGCAGCTTGGGACTATCGAACACCGGGGAGCTGTTTTTT. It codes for CASSLGLSNTGELFF.

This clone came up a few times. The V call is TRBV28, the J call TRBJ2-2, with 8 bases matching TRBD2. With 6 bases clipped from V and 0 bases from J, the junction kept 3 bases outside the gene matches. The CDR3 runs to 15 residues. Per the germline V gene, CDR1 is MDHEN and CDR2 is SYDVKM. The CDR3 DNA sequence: TGTGCCAGCAGGGGCGGGAGGTCGAACACCGGGGAGCTGTTTTTT. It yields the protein CASRGGRSNTGELFF. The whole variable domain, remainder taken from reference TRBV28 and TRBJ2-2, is DVKVTQSSRYLVKRTGEKVFLECVQDMDHENMFWYRQDPGLGLRLIYFSYDVKMKEKGDIPEGYSVSREKKERFSLILESASTNQTSMYLCASRGGRSNTGELFFGEGSRLTVL.